The text below deals with one TCR beta chain. This sample is part of a study of OX40 agonist ivuxolimab in advanced cancers. Overall study: Patients were treated with ivuxolimab, an agonistic anti-OX40 (CD134) antibody. The study enrolled dose-escalation patients with hepatocellular carcinoma, melanoma, renal cell or head and neck cancer.

V was shortened by 0 bases and J by 1 base, with 10 bases between the two germline ends. The CDR3 extends over 16 amino acids. CDR1 LNHDA and CDR2 SQIVND come from the germline V gene (reference sequence). Sequenced by immunoSEQ multiplex PCR; TCRdb stores in-frame clones only, minus some. The sample has about 64,000 clones, around 90% seen once. The sample was CD4+ or CD8+ T cells sorted from blood, taken in a trial of the OX40 agonist ivuxolimab. The gene calls are TRBV19 and TRBJ2-1; no definite D call. The origin of this receptor is an adult with an advanced solid tumor such as melanoma, head and neck, liver or kidney cancer. The chain's CDR3 is CASSIEARLSYNEQFF. CDR3 DNA: TGTGCCAGTAGTATAGAGGCCCGATTGTCCTACAATGAGCAGTTCTTC.